These T cell receptor beta chains were read from a single sample in a study of T-cell reconstitution after alpha-beta-depleted transplantation in children. TCRdb re-called the PCR reads through MiXCR, storing one row per CDR3 protein. The repertoire holds 7,000 to 9,500 distinct CDR3 sequences, 17% seen once, with roughly 91% in the top ten. The sequencing used PBMCs, mostly from graft donor cells, collected 60 days after TCRalphabeta/CD19-depleted stem cell transplant. These receptor sequences come from a girl under three years old who had a stem cell transplant for combined immunodeficiency, so the T cells may come from the graft donor. Each CDR3 is given with its conserved first and last residue. Each record gives: CDR3 DNA, CDR3 protein, clone size, J gene, D gene, V gene. D genes are given only for firm matches. Not every row has a clone size; where given, it reads once, few, many or a size class.

TGTGCCAGCAGGACAGGGCCCTTGAACACTGAAGCTTTCTTT	CASRTGPLNTEAFF	.	TRBJ1-1	TRBD1	TRBV28
TGTGCCAGCAGCATAGACAGGGACGGGACCCAGTACTTC	CASSIDRDGTQYF	few	TRBJ2-5	TRBD1	TRBV5-4
TGTGCCAGCAGTTACGGAGGAGGTGGCTACACCTTC	CASSYGGGGYTF	many	TRBJ1-2	.	TRBV6-5
TGTGCCAGCAGCGTAGAGGCTAGCCGATGGGTCGGAGAGCAGTACTTC	CASSVEASRWVGEQYF	many	TRBJ2-7	.	TRBV9
TGCAGTGCTACCAGGGCGAGGACAGATACGCAGTATTTT	CSATRARTDTQYF	many	TRBJ2-3	.	TRBV20-1
TGTGCCAGCAGCGTGGTTGGACTAGCGGGAGATACGCAGTATTTT	CASSVVGLAGDTQYF	few	TRBJ2-3	TRBD2	TRBV9
TGCAGTGCTAGAGCCGGACAGGGACGAGAGACCCAGTACTTC	CSARAGQGRETQYF	many	TRBJ2-5	TRBD1	TRBV20-1
TGTGCCAGCAGCATGGACAGGGGCACAGATACGCAGTATTTT	CASSMDRGTDTQYF	few	TRBJ2-3	TRBD1	TRBV11-1
TGTGCCAGCAGTTTTCAGGGCGCCAATCAGCCCCAGCATTTT	CASSFQGANQPQHF	many	TRBJ1-5	.	TRBV12-3/TRBV12-4
TGTGCCAGCAGCTTGGGGGGGCCTAGCAATCAGCCCCAGCATTTT	CASSLGGPSNQPQHF	few	TRBJ1-5	.	TRBV5-5
TGCAGTGCTAGAGAGCCACTGGGGGCCAAAAACATTCAGTACTTC	CSAREPLGAKNIQYF	many	TRBJ2-4	.	TRBV20-1
TGCAGTGCTAGAGAACAGACAATGAACACTGAAGCTTTCTTT	CSAREQTMNTEAFF	many	TRBJ1-1	.	TRBV20-1
TGTGCCAGCAGTTACGGGACAGTAACCTACGAGCAGTACTTC	CASSYGTVTYEQYF	many	TRBJ2-7	TRBD1	TRBV6-6
TGTGCCAGCAGCCAAGGGACCGGGGGTAGCGTGAGGACAGATACGCAGTATTTT	CASSQGTGGSVRTDTQYF	few	TRBJ2-3	.	TRBV4-2
TGTGCCAGCAGCTCTTCCGGACAGTGGGAGACCCAGTACTTC	CASSSSGQWETQYF	.	TRBJ2-5	.	TRBV7-2
TGTGCCAGCAGCTTGAGGGTCACCGGGGAGCTGTTTTTT	CASSLRVTGELFF	many	TRBJ2-2	.	TRBV7-2
TGTGCCAGCAGGGGATCCCCCGGGAGGACTTACAATGAGCAGTTCTTC	CASRGSPGRTYNEQFF	.	TRBJ2-1	TRBD2	TRBV6-2/TRBV6-3
TGCAGTGCTAGAGGACAGGGAAGGGGACCCTATGGCTACACCTTC	CSARGQGRGPYGYTF	many	TRBJ1-2	TRBD1	TRBV20-1
TGCAGTGCTAGAGATGAACGGTCCAATGAGCAGTTCTTC	CSARDERSNEQFF	many	TRBJ2-1	.	TRBV20-1
TGTGCCAGCAGCTCAAACAGGGAGGACGAGCAGTACTTC	CASSSNREDEQYF	many	TRBJ2-7	.	TRBV5-6
TGTGCCAGCAGTGGAGGGTCGGGCGGGGACTCCTACAATGAGCAGTTCTTC	CASSGGSGGDSYNEQFF	.	TRBJ2-1	.	TRBV25-1
TGTGCCAGCAGCAAGGGACAGCGGAGGGAGACCCAGTACTTC	CASSKGQRRETQYF	many	TRBJ2-5	TRBD1	TRBV6-5
TGTGCTAGCAGCTTAGGGGCGTCAATCCTCCGGGAGACCCAGTACTTC	CASSLGASILRETQYF	many	TRBJ2-5	.	TRBV7-7
TGCAGTGCTAGAGATGTCTACGAGCAGTACTTC	CSARDVYEQYF	many	TRBJ2-7	.	TRBV20-1
TGTGCCAGTAACCTCCAGGGTAGCTCCTACAATGAGCAGTTCTTC	CASNLQGSSYNEQFF	.	TRBJ2-1	.	TRBV19